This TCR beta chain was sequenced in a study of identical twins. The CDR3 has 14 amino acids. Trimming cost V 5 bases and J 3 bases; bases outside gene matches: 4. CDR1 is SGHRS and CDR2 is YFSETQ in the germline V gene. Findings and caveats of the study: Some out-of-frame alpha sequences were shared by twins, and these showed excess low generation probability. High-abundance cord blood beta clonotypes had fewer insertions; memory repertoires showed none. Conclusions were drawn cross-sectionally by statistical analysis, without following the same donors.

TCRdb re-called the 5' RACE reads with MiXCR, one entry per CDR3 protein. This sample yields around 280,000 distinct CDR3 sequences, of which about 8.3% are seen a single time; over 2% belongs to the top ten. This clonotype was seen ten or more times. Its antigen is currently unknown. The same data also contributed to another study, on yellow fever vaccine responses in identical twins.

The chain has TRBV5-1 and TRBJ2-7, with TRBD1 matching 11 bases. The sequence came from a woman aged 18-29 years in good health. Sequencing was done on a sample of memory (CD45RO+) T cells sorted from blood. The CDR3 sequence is CASRFGTGGYEQYV. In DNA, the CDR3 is TGCGCCAGCAGGTTCGGGACAGGGGGCTACGAGCAGTACGTC.